The 30 T cell receptor beta chains below all came from one sample that was sequenced in a study of blood T cell repertoires in COVID-19. Repertoires were generated with immunoSEQ multiplex PCR, while TCRdb's copy carries only in-frame clones and drops some. The data show 300,000 to 400,000 clones, with roughly 90% seen just once and approximately 1% held by the top ten. The sequencing input was PBMCs or T cells enriched from blood (not recorded which). Receptors were obtained from a woman aged 25 to 39 with acute COVID-19.

This rearrangement joins TRBV6-2 or TRBV6-3 to TRBJ1-5, with 7 nucleotides matching TRBD1. With 2 bases clipped from V and 2 bases from J, the junction kept 3 bases outside the gene matches. The CDR3 is 15 residues long. Germline V lookup: CDR1 MNHEY, CDR2 SVGEGT. CDR3 region: CASSYAGGRNQPQHF. In DNA form, the CDR3 reads TGTGCCAGCAGTTACGCAGGGGGTCGCAATCAGCCCCAGCATTTT.

The count of this clone is one. The chain joins TRBV6-5 to TRBJ1-4, with D possibly being TRBD1 (6 bases). V was clipped by 7 bases and J by 3 bases, with 12 bases between them. CDR3 length: 14 residues. Germline CDR1 is MNHEY and CDR2 is SVGAGI. CDR3 nucleotide sequence: TGTGCCAGCACCGACAGGTTACCTAATGAAAAACTGTTTTTT. Residues: CASTDRLPNEKLFF.

V usage is TRBV10-2 and J usage is TRBJ1-1; D is unresolved. The V gene's germline CDR1 is WSHSY and CDR2 SAAADI. Trimming pared 6 bases from V and 7 bases from J, leaving 18 bases between. The CDR3 is 14 amino acids. The CDR3: CASSSNWRNLEAFF. For the CDR3, the DNA is TGCGCCAGCAGCTCGAATTGGAGGAACCTTGAAGCTTTCTTT.

The chain employs TRBV2 and TRBJ2-4; maybe TRBD1 (5 bases). With 5 bases removed from V and 0 bases from J, the gap between germline ends came to 11 bases. Germline assignment: CDR1 SNHLY and CDR2 FYNNEI. The CDR3 is 15 residues long. DNA of the CDR3: TGTGCCAGCAGTAGGGGATTTCTAGCCAAAAACATTCAGTACTTC. Translated, it gives CASSRGFLAKNIQYF.

V usage is TRBV6-1 and J usage is TRBJ2-7; 16 bases align to TRBD2. There are 16 residues in the CDR3. Looked up from germline, CDR1 is MNHNS and CDR2 is SASEGT. With V trimmed by 3 bases and J by 4 bases, 3 bases remained unmatched. In DNA form, the CDR3 reads TGTGCCAGCAGTGAGGGACTAGCGGGGGGGCGATACGAGCAGTACTTC. Amino acid sequence: CASSEGLAGGRYEQYF.

The chain joins TRBV23-1 to TRBJ2-3; no definite D call. TRBV23-1 is filed as an ORF, its function uncertain. The CDR3 contains 13 residues. Trimming cost V 2 bases and J 5 bases, with 8 bases left between them. In DNA form, the CDR3 reads TGCGCCAGCAGTCAACTCTCCCTAGATACGCAGTATTTT. It translates to CASSQLSLDTQYF.

The rearrangement joins TRBV27 to TRBJ2-3, with a possible D match to TRBD2 (6 bases). Trimming removed 4 bases at V and 3 bases at J, with 11 bases between. This CDR3 contains 14 residues. Germline V CDR1 and CDR2: MNHEY, SMNVEV (reference sequence). The CDR3 coding sequence is TGTGCCAGCAGTTGGGGACGGGGGACAGATACGCAGTATTTT. Amino acid sequence: CASSWGRGTDTQYF.

This chain links TRBV6-5 with TRBJ1-5; 8 nucleotides agree with TRBD1. This CDR3 is 15 amino acids long. The germline V gene has CDR1 MNHEY and CDR2 SVGAGI. V dropped 6 bases and J dropped 0; count of bases not matched to a gene: 4. The CDR3 here is CASSHDRGSNQPQHF. CDR3 sequence (DNA): TGTGCCAGCAGCCACGACAGGGGTAGCAATCAGCCCCAGCATTTT.

The chain carries TRBV7-2 and TRBJ1-4, with D possibly matching TRBD1 (6 bases). Germline V lookup: CDR1 SGHTA, CDR2 FQGNSA. CDR3 length equals 16 residues. Deletions cut 6 bases from V and 3 bases from J, with 17 bases between. The DNA for the CDR3 is TGTGCCAGCAGTCCGACCGCGAGGGGGTCTAATGAAAAACTGTTTTTT. The encoded protein is CASSPTARGSNEKLFF.

The J gene is TRBJ1-2, the V gene TRBV27; D is perhaps TRBD1 (5 bases). The ends were cut back, 3 bases at V and 4 bases at J, with 9 bases in the middle. The CDR3 contains 13 residues. Per the germline V gene, CDR1 is MNHEY and CDR2 is SMNVEV (reference sequence). The CDR3 loop is CASSFSGSYGYTF. In nucleotides, the CDR3 is TGTGCCAGCAGTTTTTCAGGGTCCTATGGCTACACCTTC.

This clone was seen a single time. The chain is built from TRBV11-3 and TRBJ2-3; D unclear. The V gene's germline CDR1 is SGHNT and CDR2 YENEEA. There are 15 residues in the CDR3. The ends were cut back, 1 base at V and 0 bases at J, with 8 bases in the middle. The DNA for the CDR3 is TGTGCCAGCAGCTTAGGCGGCAAAAGCACAGATACGCAGTATTTT. Translation: CASSLGGKSTDTQYF.

The chain links TRBV7-9 to TRBJ2-7; D may be TRBD1 (5 bases). CDR3 length equals 14 residues. The V gene lost 8 bases and the J gene lost 7 bases, with 21 bases spanning the gap. Germline loops: CDR1 SEHNR, CDR2 FQNEAQ (reference sequence). The CDR3 bases are TGTGCCAGCGCTCCAAAACAGGTACTCGGGGAGCAGTACTTC. Its protein is CASAPKQVLGEQYF.

This chain joins TRBV9 and TRBJ2-3; 7 bases map to TRBD2. This CDR3 contains 15 residues. V dropped 2 bases and J dropped 6; count of bases not matched to a gene: 9. The germline gives CDR1 SGDLS, CDR2 YYNGEE. CDR3 sequence reads: CASSVPTSLRDTQYF. The CDR3 region has the DNA TGTGCCAGCAGCGTCCCGACTAGCCTTCGGGATACGCAGTATTTT.

The rearrangement links TRBV6-5 to TRBJ1-2, with D perhaps matching TRBD1 (5 bases). Trimming shortened V by 7 bases and J by 5 bases, and 20 bases separated the two germline ends. Germline assignment: CDR1 MNHEY and CDR2 SVGAGI. CDR3 length equals 15 residues. CDR3 DNA sequence: TGTGCCAGCAAAAGGGACTCTTCCTCGGGGTATGGCTACACCTTC. As protein: CASKRDSSSGYGYTF.

CDR3 nucleotides: TGCGCCAGCAGCTCGACTAGCGGCGGCCTCGGGGAGCTGTTTTTT. Amino acids: CASSSTSGGLGELFF. The chain employs TRBV5-1 and TRBJ2-2, with TRBD2 matching over 9 bases. This CDR3 spans 15 amino acids. Germline lookup yields CDR1 SGHRS and CDR2 YFSETQ. The junction had 7 bases not matched to a gene; V was cut back by 3 bases and J by 7 bases.

The chain has TRBV18 and TRBJ2-1; D possibly corresponds to TRBD1 (6 bases). The CDR3 extends over 14 amino acids. CDR1 and CDR2 (germline): KGHSH, LQKENI. Between the trimmed V and J ends, which lost 7 bases and 5 bases, there was a span of 15 bases. This CDR3 is CASLARGPDNEQFF. Written as DNA, the CDR3 is TGTGCCAGCTTAGCCAGGGGACCGGACAATGAGCAGTTCTTC.

This chain connects TRBV9 to TRBJ1-3, with D unclear. V shed 6 bases and J shed 2 bases, with 15 bases lying between them. This CDR3 has 15 amino acids. Germline V gives CDR1 SGDLS, CDR2 YYNGEE. As DNA, the CDR3 is TGTGCCAGCAACTACGGCGGGGAGGCTGGAAACACCATATATTTT. Translated, it gives CASNYGGEAGNTIYF.

J is TRBJ1-5 and V is TRBV4-1; 9 bases fit TRBD1. V dropped 4 bases and J dropped 3; count of bases not matched to a gene: 4. The CDR3 has 15 amino acids. Germline V gene data show CDR1 as MGHRA and CDR2 as YSYEKL. In nucleotides, the CDR3 is TGCGCCAGCAGCCCCCGGACAGGGGACAATCAGCCCCAGCATTTT. It yields the protein CASSPRTGDNQPQHF.

J is TRBJ2-7 and V is TRBV5-5, with TRBD1 matching 8 bases. The CDR3 spans 14 residues. After removal of 3 bases from V and 5 bases from J, the junction contained 7 bases not matched to a gene. Germline V lookup: CDR1 SGHKS, CDR2 YYEKEE (reference sequence). The CDR3 DNA reads as TGTGCCAGCAGCTCTGGGACAGGTACCAACGAGCAGTACTTC. Protein sequence: CASSSGTGTNEQYF.

This chain's CDR3 is CASSLYRESYEQYF. As DNA, the CDR3 is TGTGCCAGCAGCTTGTACAGAGAAAGCTACGAGCAGTACTTC. The genes are TRBV11-2 and TRBJ2-7; D gene ambiguous. The CDR3 length is 14 residues. From germline, CDR1 is SGHAT and CDR2 FQNNGV. V was cut by 3 bases and J by 3 bases, with 12 bases left in between. Based on the CDR3 plus reference TRBV11-2 and TRBJ2-7, the full variable domain is EAGVAQSPRYKIIEKRQSVAFWCNPISGHATLYWYQQILGQGPKLLIQFQNNGVVDDSQLPKDRFSAERLKGVDSTLKIQPAKLEDSAVYLCASSLYRESYEQYFGPGTRLTVT.

The gene calls are TRBV10-2 and TRBJ2-1; D is perhaps TRBD2 (6 bases). V was cut by 7 bases and J by 5 bases, with 12 bases left in between. Germline V CDR1 and CDR2: WSHSY, SAAADI. The length of the CDR3 is 13 residues. DNA of the CDR3: TGCGCCAGCACGGCGGGGCGCAACAATGAGCAGTTCTTC. Its translation is CASTAGRNNEQFF.

The V call is TRBV4-3, the J call TRBJ1-4; TRBD1 is a possible D gene (6 bases). The CDR3 sequence is 16 residues long. V shed 6 bases and J shed 3 bases, with 17 bases lying between them. The germline V gene encodes CDR1 LGHNA and CDR2 YSLEER. The CDR3 loop is CASSRQAEFSNEKLFF. CDR3 in DNA: TGCGCCAGCAGTCGACAGGCCGAATTCTCTAATGAAAAACTGTTTTTT.

The V gene is TRBV9, the J gene TRBJ2-1; 7 bases align to TRBD2. The germline gives CDR1 SGDLS, CDR2 YYNGEE. The CDR3 contains 16 residues. V shed 0 bases, J shed 1 base, and the junction held 4 bases outside the gene matches. In DNA, the CDR3 is TGTGCCAGCAGCGTAGTCCGGACTAGTTCCTACAATGAGCAGTTCTTC. Translating gives CASSVVRTSSYNEQFF.

The V gene is TRBV9, the J gene TRBJ1-1, with 7 nucleotides matching TRBD1. Germline assignment: CDR1 SGDLS and CDR2 YYNGEE. The CDR3 has 15 amino acids. Trimming cost V 1 base and J 5 bases; bases outside gene matches: 8. CDR3 bases: TGTGCCAGCAGCGTATCCGACAGGGTTGAGACTGAAGCTTTCTTT. Protein sequence: CASSVSDRVETEAFF.

This clone was seen more than once but under ten times. V usage is TRBV7-2 and J usage is TRBJ2-1, with a possible D match to TRBD1 (6 bases). The ends were cut back, 5 bases at V and 1 base at J, with 12 bases in the middle. Germline loops: CDR1 SGHTA, CDR2 FQGNSA. This CDR3 contains 15 residues. This chain's CDR3 is CASSHGTSSYNEQFF. CDR3 sequence (DNA): TGTGCCAGCAGCCACGGGACATCTTCCTACAATGAGCAGTTCTTC.

The chain carries TRBV29-1 and TRBJ1-2; D ambiguous. There are 11 residues in the CDR3. Trimming removed 2 bases from V and 14 bases from J, with 15 bases in between. Germline V CDR1 and CDR2: SQVTM, ANQGSEA. CDR3 sequence reads: CSVEKELIVTF. CDR3 nucleotides: TGCAGCGTTGAAAAGGAGTTAATCGTAACCTTC.

This chain joins TRBV18 and TRBJ1-1; D unresolved. Trimming cost V 1 base and J 0 bases, with 9 bases left between them. This CDR3 is built from 15 residues. CDR1 is KGHSH and CDR2 is LQKENI in the germline V gene. CDR3 in DNA: TGTGCCAGCTCACCACTAGAGTCCGTGAACACTGAAGCTTTCTTT. This gives the protein CASSPLESVNTEAFF.

The chain uses TRBV11-2 and TRBJ2-1; 9 nucleotides line up with TRBD1. CDR1 is SGHAT, CDR2 FQNNGV, per germline. This CDR3 comprises 15 residues. V was clipped by 3 bases and J by 7 bases; unmatched bases: 7. The CDR3 sequence: CASSFRRDRVNEQFF. The CDR3 DNA follows: TGTGCCAGCAGCTTCCGCCGGGACAGGGTGAATGAGCAGTTCTTC.

The J gene is TRBJ1-5, the V gene TRBV27; D remains unclear. Trimming took off 5 bases at V and 0 bases at J, with 8 bases between the two ends. Looked up from germline, CDR1 is MNHEY and CDR2 is SMNVEV (reference sequence). This CDR3 contains 14 residues. CDR3 coding DNA: TGTGCCAGCAGTCCCTGGAGTAGCAATCAGCCCCAGCATTTT. It encodes CASSPWSSNQPQHF.

The chain carries TRBV9 and TRBJ1-1, with TRBD1 as a possible D gene (5 bases). Germline V CDR1 and CDR2: SGDLS, YYNGEE. CDR3 length: 14 residues. The V end lost 6 bases, the J end lost 10 bases, and 22 bases lay between the germline ends. CDR3 DNA sequence: TGTGCCAGCACCGCGGCTGGTCAGGGCGGCGGAGCTTTCTTT. Translation: CASTAAGQGGGAFF.